The clone carrying this T cell receptor (beta chain) was counted a few times. A multiplex PCR was run with 60 Vbeta primers and 13 Jbeta primers. This table comes from immunoSEQ multiplex PCR, and its TCRdb copy is limited to in-frame clones, with some not included. The sample includes roughly 140,000 clones, 70% to 80% of them seen just once. There are 12 residues in the CDR3. Germline V gene sequence: CDR1 WNHNN, CDR2 SYGVQD (reference sequence). Trimming pared 6 bases from V and 6 bases from J, leaving 9 bases between. The source of the sample is a study of cytomegalovirus exposure and HLA in healthy donors.

What was sequenced was PBMCs. This TCR came from a woman under 30 in good health and CMV-seropositive. The gene calls are TRBV10-1 and TRBJ2-1, with D tentatively TRBD2 (6 bases). The CDR3, as DNA: TGCGCCAGCAGCGGGGGTAGCAATGAGCAGTTCTTC. This translates into CASSGGSNEQFF.